The 11 T cell receptor beta chains listed next were all sequenced from one sample in a study of blood T cell repertoires in COVID-19 (dated by TCRdb to the early 2020s). Libraries were made using the immunoSEQ multiplex PCR assay. Entries here come from immuneACCESS through TCRdb and include only in-frame sequences with V and J called. Some clones fail to appear in such tables; in the studies checked, an unresolved V gene covers under half of the shortfall, and the cause of the remainder is unknown. The sample table shows 100,000 to 150,000 clones, and 84% are seen once. The leading ten clones occupy more than 1.2% of the sample. The sequenced sample consisted of peripheral blood. These receptors came from a man between 60 and 75 years old with acute or convalescent COVID-19.

The chain is built from TRBV2 and TRBJ1-4, with TRBD1 matching over 7 bases. The CDR3 sequence is 14 residues long. The ends lost 3 bases at V and 7 bases at J; junction bases unmatched: 5. The germline CDR1 and CDR2 sequences are SNHLY and FYNNEI. The CDR3 coding sequence is TGTGCCAGCAGTGATCGGACAGGCGGTGAAAAACTGTTTTTT. This translates into CASSDRTGGEKLFF.

This clone was seen just once. The V call is TRBV6-4, the J call TRBJ2-2; 10 nucleotides agree with TRBD1. V was clipped by 6 bases and J by 5 bases; unmatched bases: 6. Per the germline V gene, CDR1 is MRHNA and CDR2 is SNTAGT. The CDR3 contains 15 residues. The CDR3 is CASSSGTGVTGELFF. The CDR3, as DNA: TGTGCCAGCAGCTCCGGGACAGGGGTAACCGGGGAGCTGTTTTTT.

The chain employs TRBV6-2 or TRBV6-3 and TRBJ1-1, with D unclear. The CDR3 extends over 16 amino acids. The V and J ends lost 4 bases and 0 bases respectively, with 15 bases between them. Germline V lookup: CDR1 MNHEY, CDR2 SVGEGT. The CDR3 spells CASSFLQGVLNTEAFF. CDR3 sequence (DNA): TGTGCCAGCAGTTTCCTACAAGGAGTCCTGAACACTGAAGCTTTCTTT.

The chain recombines TRBV11-2 with TRBJ2-5, with D possibly matching TRBD2 (5 bases). Germline values: CDR1 SGHAT, CDR2 FQNNGV. The V and J ends lost 9 bases and 3 bases respectively, with 14 bases between them. The CDR3 length is 13 residues. The CDR3 DNA follows: TGTGCCAGTCGGGGAACCCAAAAAGAGACCCAGTACTTC. Translated, it gives CASRGTQKETQYF.

The chain is built from TRBV30 and TRBJ1-2; D gene unclear. Germline V gives CDR1 GTSNPN, CDR2 SVGIG (reference sequence). The CDR3 loop spans 12 amino acids. Trimming took 3 bases from V and 3 from J, leaving 8 bases between them. In DNA, the CDR3 is TGTGCCTGGAGCCCGCGGGACTATGGCTACACCTTC. Amino acids: CAWSPRDYGYTF.

The table lists this clone with a count of one. The CDR3 bases are TGTGCCAGCCGGGAGGGAGCGAACACCGGGGAGCTGTTTTTT. This gives the protein CASREGANTGELFF. The gene calls are TRBV7-3 and TRBJ2-2, with TRBD2 matching over 8 bases. V lost 8 bases and J lost 0; bases outside the gene matches: 2. Per germline, CDR1 SGHTA and CDR2 FQGTGA. The CDR3 is 14 residues long.

The V call is TRBV5-1, the J call TRBJ2-5, with 8 bases fitting TRBD2. V was clipped by 7 bases and J by 2 bases; unmatched bases: 7. The germline V gene encodes CDR1 SGHRS and CDR2 YFSETQ. The CDR3 runs 14 residues. For the CDR3, the DNA is TGCGCCAGCCCGGGAGGGGGGGGGCAAGAGACCCAGTACTTC. This codes for CASPGGGGQETQYF.

A few counts support this clone. Additional DNA sequences in this sample encode the identical CDR3. The rearrangement joins TRBV7-3 to TRBJ2-3; TRBD1 matches at 10 bases. The CDR3 loop spans 15 amino acids. The germline CDR1 and CDR2 sequences are SGHTA and FQGTGA. Trimming at V came to 4 bases and at J to 4 bases, leaving 5 bases not matched to a gene. The CDR3 here is CASSSDRGLADTQYF. The CDR3 coding sequence is TGTGCCAGCAGCTCTGACAGGGGGCTGGCAGATACGCAGTATTTT. The variable domain in full, with the rest retrieved from reference TRBV7-3 and TRBJ2-3, is GAGVSQTPSNKVTEKGKYVELRCDPISGHTALYWYRQSLGQGPEFLIYFQGTGAADDSGLPNDRFFAVRPEGSVSTLKIQRTERGDSAVYLCASSSDRGLADTQYFGPGTRLTVL.

This clone came up a few times. The J gene is TRBJ1-1, the V gene TRBV2, with TRBD1 matching 10 bases. This CDR3 contains 16 residues. Germline V lookup: CDR1 SNHLY, CDR2 FYNNEI. Trimming removed 6 bases from V and 6 bases from J; junction bases left unmatched: 13. DNA of the CDR3: TGTGCCAGCAGCCCCGAGCGGGTGGACAGGGGGGCTGAAGCTTTCTTT. Translation gives CASSPERVDRGAEAFF.

V usage is TRBV6-5 and J usage is TRBJ1-2; TRBD1 is a possible D gene (5 bases). Germline CDR1 reads MNHEY; CDR2 reads SVGAGI. The CDR3 length is 15 residues. With 7 bases removed from V and 4 bases from J, the gap between germline ends came to 19 bases. Here the CDR3 reads CASNTQVHLLYGYTF. CDR3 nucleotide sequence: TGTGCCAGCAATACACAGGTCCATCTTCTCTATGGCTACACCTTC.

A single count supports this clone. The J gene is TRBJ1-6, the V gene TRBV30; 10 bases match TRBD1. V was clipped by 3 bases and J by 8 bases; unmatched bases: 4. This CDR3 region has 14 residues. The germline V gene has CDR1 GTSNPN and CDR2 SVGIG (reference sequence). CDR3 bases: TGTGCCTGGAGGGGACAGGGGTCCGATTCACCCCTCCACTTT. Translating gives CAWRGQGSDSPLHF.